Shown below are 22 T cell receptor beta chains from a single sample sequenced in a study of graft-versus-host responses after intestinal transplantation. Using immunoSEQ multiplex PCR, the repertoire was profiled, and TCRdb retains in-frame clones only, with some absent. Of roughly 100,000 clones in the sample, roughly 90% are singletons; the top ten hold roughly 0.069%. For these receptors, no antigen is known. Sequencing was performed on unstimulated CD8+ T cells sorted from spleen or lymph node cells, taken before transplant. These receptors were taken from a human donor who was the organ donor for an intestinal transplant.

The gene calls are TRBV16 and TRBJ2-1; 11 nucleotides align to TRBD2. CDR3 length: 13 amino acids. CDR1 and CDR2 from the germline V gene are KGHSY and FQNENV. V trimming: 5 bases; J trimming: 7 bases; junction bases outside the gene matches: 1. The CDR3 DNA is TGTGCCAGCAGCTGGACTAGCGGGAATGAGCAGTTCTTC. It translates to CASSWTSGNEQFF.

The chain is built from TRBV6-6 and TRBJ2-1; 7 positions match TRBD2. Germline CDR1 is MNHNY and CDR2 is SVGAGI (reference sequence). This CDR3 has 15 amino acids. V lost 6 bases and J lost 1; bases outside the gene matches: 6. CDR3 DNA: TGTGCCAGCAGCCTCGGACTAGTATCCTACAATGAGCAGTTCTTC. This translates into CASSLGLVSYNEQFF.

The chain employs TRBV6-5 and TRBJ2-2; D gene ambiguous. Germline CDR1 MNHEY, CDR2 SVGAGI. Deletions cut 0 bases from V and 6 bases from J, with 11 bases between. The CDR3 length is 15 residues. CDR3 region: CASSYSPGWAGELFF. CDR3 sequence (DNA): TGTGCCAGCAGTTACTCCCCAGGTTGGGCCGGGGAGCTGTTTTTT.

This clone was seen just once. The V and J genes are TRBV27 and TRBJ2-7; TRBD2 might be the D (6 bases). The CDR3 spans 13 residues. The germline CDR1 and CDR2 sequences are MNHEY and SMNVEV (reference sequence). V lost 7 bases, J lost 2 bases, and 12 bases lay in between. This chain's CDR3 is CASMSSGTYEQYF. The CDR3 nucleotides are TGTGCCAGCATGAGTAGCGGAACCTACGAGCAGTACTTC.

The chain links TRBV27 to TRBJ1-4; TRBD1 agrees at 7 bases. With V trimmed by 3 bases and J by 5 bases, 15 bases remained unmatched. This CDR3 spans 18 amino acids. Germline V gene data show CDR1 as MNHEY and CDR2 as SMNVEV (reference sequence). CDR3 sequence reads: CASSLGPLGTALNEKLFF. The DNA for the CDR3 is TGTGCCAGCAGTTTGGGTCCCCTCGGGACAGCCTTAAATGAAAAACTGTTTTTT.

The J gene is TRBJ2-5, the V gene TRBV6-5; TRBD2 is a possible D gene (6 bases). Per germline, CDR1 MNHEY and CDR2 SVGAGI. The CDR3 extends over 14 amino acids. Trimming shortened V by 4 bases and J by 1 base, and 10 bases separated the two germline ends. DNA for the CDR3: TGTGCCAGCAGTTCCGGGGGTATCCAAGAGACCCAGTACTTC. Translating it yields CASSSGGIQETQYF.

This chain links TRBV7-9 with TRBJ2-5; D not resolved. Germline V gene sequence: CDR1 SEHNR, CDR2 FQNEAQ (reference sequence). CDR3 length equals 15 residues. V was shortened by 3 bases and J by 5 bases, with 16 bases between the two germline ends. In DNA form, the CDR3 reads TGTGCCAGCAGCTTCGGTTACCGCCTGCGGGAGACCCAGTACTTC. Residues: CASSFGYRLRETQYF.

This sequence joins TRBV2 and TRBJ1-3, with D uncertain. CDR3 size: 16 residues. Germline CDR1 is SNHLY and CDR2 is FYNNEI. The V and J ends lost 4 bases and 0 bases respectively, with 13 bases between them. The CDR3 region has the DNA TGTGCCAGCAGTGTGTCCCTTCAGTCCTCTGGAAACACCATATATTTT. Translated, it gives CASSVSLQSSGNTIYF.

The J gene is TRBJ1-6, the V gene TRBV10-3; D not certain. V gave up 6 bases and J gave up 5 bases, with 20 bases separating them. The CDR3 contains 17 residues. Germline CDR1 and CDR2: ENHRY and SYGVKD. CDR3 sequence reads: CAIRKTPEGFNNSPLHF. DNA of the CDR3: TGTGCCATCAGGAAGACGCCTGAGGGATTCAATAATTCACCCCTCCACTTT.

V and J are TRBV27 and TRBJ1-2, with a possible D match to TRBD1 (5 bases). V was cut by 1 base and J by 6 bases, with 6 bases left in between. The CDR3 covers 12 residues. Germline V gene data show CDR1 as MNHEY and CDR2 as SMNVEV (reference sequence). In DNA, the CDR3 is TGTGCCAGCAGTTTATTGGGGCATGGCTACACCTTC. It encodes CASSLLGHGYTF.

The chain links TRBV12-2 to TRBJ1-2; the table's D call TRBD1 went unverified against the DNA. TRBV12-2 is given as a pseudogene. The CDR3 has 19 amino acids. CDR3 in DNA: TGTGCAAGTCGCTTAGCGCGAGGGCAGGGGCTTCCTTTTTGCTATGGCTACACCTTC. This codes for CASRLARGQGLPFCYGYTF.

This clone was recorded a few times. The V call is TRBV4-1, the J call TRBJ1-2; a possible D gene is TRBD1 (5 bases). CDR3 size: 12 residues. V was trimmed by 5 bases and J by 9 bases, leaving 13 bases between them. Germline CDR1 and CDR2: MGHRA and YSYEKL. CDR3 protein: CASSLPGLCYTF. The CDR3 bases are TGCGCCAGCAGCTTACCGGGACTTTGCTACACCTTC.

The chain links TRBV5-1 to TRBJ2-1, with D maybe TRBD1 (5 bases). With 0 bases removed from V and 7 bases from J, the gap between germline ends came to 14 bases. The CDR3 extends over 15 amino acids. Germline assignment: CDR1 SGHRS and CDR2 YFSETQ. CDR3 amino acids: CASSLAQGLLNEQFF. In nucleotides, the CDR3 is TGCGCCAGCAGCTTGGCGCAGGGTCTTTTAAATGAGCAGTTCTTC.

This clone was counted a single time. CDR3 residues: CAWSVMEGYAEAFF. In nucleotides, the CDR3 is TGTGCCTGGAGTGTAATGGAGGGTTACGCCGAAGCTTTCTTT. J is TRBJ1-1 and V is TRBV30; no clear D. The CDR3 consists of 14 residues. The ends were cut back, 0 bases at V and 8 bases at J, with 16 bases in the middle. The V gene's germline CDR1 is GTSNPN and CDR2 SVGIG (reference sequence).

This chain connects TRBV5-1 to TRBJ1-1, with D possibly being TRBD1 (6 bases). Trimming took off 1 base at V and 3 bases at J, with 19 bases between the two ends. Germline CDR1 reads SGHRS; CDR2 reads YFSETQ. The CDR3 contains 17 residues. The CDR3, as DNA: TGCGCCAGCAGCTTGTCTGGTACGGGGGGCTGGGACACTGAAGCTTTCTTT. It encodes CASSLSGTGGWDTEAFF.

This chain uses TRBV6-6 with TRBJ1-1; D possibly corresponds to TRBD1 (6 bases). This CDR3 is 14 amino acids long. Trimming shortened V by 7 bases and J by 0 bases, and 12 bases separated the two germline ends. Germline V gene data show CDR1 as MNHNY and CDR2 as SVGAGI (reference sequence). As DNA, the CDR3 is TGTGCCAGCATCCCGGGACATATGAACACTGAAGCTTTCTTT. Encoded protein: CASIPGHMNTEAFF.

The gene calls are TRBV27 and TRBJ2-1; 8 bases match TRBD2. The length of the CDR3 is 15 residues. Trimming at V came to 6 bases and at J to 2 bases, leaving 6 bases not matched to a gene. Per the germline V gene, CDR1 is MNHEY and CDR2 is SMNVEV (reference sequence). As DNA, the CDR3 is TGTGCCAGCAGCCCAGCGGGAGCTACCTACAATGAGCAGTTCTTC. Translation: CASSPAGATYNEQFF.

This chain uses TRBV11-2 with TRBJ2-3; TRBD1 matches 8 bases. Germline V gene data show CDR1 as SGHAT and CDR2 as FQNNGV. CDR3 length: 16 amino acids. With 4 bases clipped from V and 2 bases from J, the junction kept 8 bases outside the gene matches. In nucleotides, the CDR3 is TGTGCCAGCAGCTCATTCCGGGACAGGTACACAGATACGCAGTATTTT. It yields the protein CASSSFRDRYTDTQYF. Filled out from reference TRBV11-2 and TRBJ2-3, the complete variable domain reads EAGVAQSPRYKIIEKRQSVAFWCNPISGHATLYWYQQILGQGPKLLIQFQNNGVVDDSQLPKDRFSAERLKGVDSTLKIQPAKLEDSAVYLCASSSFRDRYTDTQYFGPGTRLTVL.

The gene calls are TRBV27 and TRBJ1-2; 7 bases fit TRBD1. The V segment lost 5 bases and the J segment 6 bases; nucleotides outside the gene matches: 6. This CDR3 is 13 amino acids long. Germline CDR1 MNHEY, CDR2 SMNVEV (reference sequence). The CDR3 spells CASSQGTAHGYTF. The CDR3, as DNA: TGTGCCAGCAGTCAAGGGACAGCCCATGGCTACACCTTC.

The chain has TRBV5-1 and TRBJ2-3; TRBD1 matches at 8 bases. The CDR3 runs 16 residues. Germline V gene sequence: CDR1 SGHRS, CDR2 YFSETQ. Trimming cost V 2 bases and J 3 bases; bases outside gene matches: 8. This CDR3 reads CASSFWGQVRTDTQYF. As DNA, the CDR3 is TGCGCCAGCAGCTTTTGGGGACAGGTCCGGACAGATACGCAGTATTTT. Drawing the rest from reference TRBV5-1 and TRBJ2-3, the complete variable domain is KAGVTQTPRYLIKTRGQQVTLSCSPISGHRSVSWYQQTPGQGLQFLFEYFSETQRNKGNFPGRFSGRQFSNSRSEMNVSTLELGDSALYLCASSFWGQVRTDTQYFGPGTRLTVL.

This clone was detected a few times. This chain connects TRBV7-9 to TRBJ2-7, with TRBD2 identical over 8 bases. The J segment lost 2 bases and the V segment lost 3 bases, leaving 12 bases of the junction unmatched. The CDR3 loop spans 17 amino acids. Germline V gene lookup returns CDR1 SEHNR and CDR2 FQNEAQ (reference sequence). CDR3 DNA: TGTGCCAGCAGCTTTGGGACTAGGGGCGCATACCCCTACGAGCAGTACTTC. It codes for CASSFGTRGAYPYEQYF.

The chain carries TRBV4-1 and TRBJ1-3, with D possibly matching TRBD1 (6 bases). Germline values: CDR1 MGHRA, CDR2 YSYEKL. The CDR3 is made up of 17 amino acids. V was shortened by 0 bases and J by 8 bases, with 20 bases between the two germline ends. The CDR3 DNA reads as TGCGCCAGCAGCCAAGATGCGGGGGCCGTGGGTTCCGACACCATATATTTT. Residues: CASSQDAGAVGSDTIYF.